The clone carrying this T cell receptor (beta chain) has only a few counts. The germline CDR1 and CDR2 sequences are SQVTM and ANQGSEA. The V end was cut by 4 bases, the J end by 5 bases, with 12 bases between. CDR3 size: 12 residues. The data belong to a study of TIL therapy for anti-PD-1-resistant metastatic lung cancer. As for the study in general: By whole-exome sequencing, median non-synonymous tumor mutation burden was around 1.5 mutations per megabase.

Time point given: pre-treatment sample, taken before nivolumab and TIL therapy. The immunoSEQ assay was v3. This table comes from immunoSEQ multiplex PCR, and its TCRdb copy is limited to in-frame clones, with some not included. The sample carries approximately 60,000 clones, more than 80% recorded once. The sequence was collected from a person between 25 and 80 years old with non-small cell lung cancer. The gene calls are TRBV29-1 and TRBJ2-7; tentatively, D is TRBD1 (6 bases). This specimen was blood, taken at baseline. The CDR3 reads CSVVRGGDEQYF. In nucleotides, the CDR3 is TGCAGCGTTGTCAGGGGCGGAGACGAGCAGTACTTC.